Below, one T cell receptor beta chain is given with its context. This entry belongs to a study of blood T cell repertoires in COVID-19. Study overall: From the United States, Italy and Spain came samples of acute and convalescent COVID-19.

The table came from immunoSEQ multiplex PCR; TCRdb's copy has only in-frame clones and leaves some out. The sample includes about 180,000 clones, about four fifths of them seen just once. The sample consisted of peripheral blood. The sequence was collected from a man between 65 and 85 years old with active or convalescent COVID-19.

The chain's CDR3 is CASSRGAGEQFF. DNA for the CDR3: TGTGCCAGCAGCCGCGGGGCGGGTGAGCAGTTCTTC. This chain joins TRBV9 and TRBJ2-1; perhaps TRBD2 as D (6 bases). Germline CDR1 SGDLS, CDR2 YYNGEE. V lost 4 bases and J lost 9, with 11 bases in between. CDR3 size: 12 residues.